This T cell receptor (beta chain) was sequenced for a study of cytomegalovirus exposure and HLA in healthy donors. Whole-study context: There were 117 million unique TCR beta sequences, drawn from approximately 180 million T cells, in an earlier analysis. Out of fewer than 500 genotyped donors, about 81% belonged to the Caucasian-associated ancestry cluster. Study results and caveats: In all likelihood, a cluster of highly shared sequence variants was a sequencing artifact.

Unmatched junction bases numbered 0, after V lost 4 bases and J lost 4 bases. The CDR3 is made up of 12 amino acids. Germline CDR1 reads SNHLY; CDR2 reads FYNNEI. Both 60 Vbeta primers and 13 Jbeta primers went into the PCR. The protocol was immunoSEQ multiplex PCR, while the TCRdb copy is restricted to in-frame clones and leaves out a portion. The sample holds approximately 150,000 clones, roughly 80% seen once. Comments on this clone: Its specificity is unknown.

Though probably carrying unrecorded immune exposures, donors were nominally healthy at sampling. The TCR originated in a middle-aged man in good health and CMV-seronegative. The chain joins TRBV2 to TRBJ2-7, with 8 bases identical to TRBD1. The source material was PBMCs. CDR3 sequence (DNA): TGTGCCAGCAGTGGGACAGGGTACGAGCAGTACTTC. Its translation: CASSGTGYEQYF.